Described below is a single TCR beta chain sequence and its context. The entry originates in a study of Graves' ophthalmopathy and Graves' hyperthyroidism. This CDR3 comprises 15 residues. The ends were cut back, 4 bases at V and 7 bases at J, with 17 bases in the middle. Amplification of the TCR beta CDR3 regions used RNA transcripts (as template). The workflow started with a first-round RT-PCR run with HTBI primers and then moved on to a second-round multiplex PCR. One entry per CDR3 protein results from TCRdb running MiXCR on the multiplex PCR reads. Here the sample spans about 400,000 distinct CDR3 sequences, around 17% being singletons.

The chain recombines TRBV12-3 or TRBV12-4 with TRBJ1-5; D unresolved. The TCR sequence derives from a woman aged 18-30 years with Graves' ophthalmopathy. Source material: peripheral blood. The CDR3 bases are TGTGCCAGCAGTTCCGGCGAGGTAAGGACGCAGCCCCAGCATTTT. It codes for CASSSGEVRTQPQHF.